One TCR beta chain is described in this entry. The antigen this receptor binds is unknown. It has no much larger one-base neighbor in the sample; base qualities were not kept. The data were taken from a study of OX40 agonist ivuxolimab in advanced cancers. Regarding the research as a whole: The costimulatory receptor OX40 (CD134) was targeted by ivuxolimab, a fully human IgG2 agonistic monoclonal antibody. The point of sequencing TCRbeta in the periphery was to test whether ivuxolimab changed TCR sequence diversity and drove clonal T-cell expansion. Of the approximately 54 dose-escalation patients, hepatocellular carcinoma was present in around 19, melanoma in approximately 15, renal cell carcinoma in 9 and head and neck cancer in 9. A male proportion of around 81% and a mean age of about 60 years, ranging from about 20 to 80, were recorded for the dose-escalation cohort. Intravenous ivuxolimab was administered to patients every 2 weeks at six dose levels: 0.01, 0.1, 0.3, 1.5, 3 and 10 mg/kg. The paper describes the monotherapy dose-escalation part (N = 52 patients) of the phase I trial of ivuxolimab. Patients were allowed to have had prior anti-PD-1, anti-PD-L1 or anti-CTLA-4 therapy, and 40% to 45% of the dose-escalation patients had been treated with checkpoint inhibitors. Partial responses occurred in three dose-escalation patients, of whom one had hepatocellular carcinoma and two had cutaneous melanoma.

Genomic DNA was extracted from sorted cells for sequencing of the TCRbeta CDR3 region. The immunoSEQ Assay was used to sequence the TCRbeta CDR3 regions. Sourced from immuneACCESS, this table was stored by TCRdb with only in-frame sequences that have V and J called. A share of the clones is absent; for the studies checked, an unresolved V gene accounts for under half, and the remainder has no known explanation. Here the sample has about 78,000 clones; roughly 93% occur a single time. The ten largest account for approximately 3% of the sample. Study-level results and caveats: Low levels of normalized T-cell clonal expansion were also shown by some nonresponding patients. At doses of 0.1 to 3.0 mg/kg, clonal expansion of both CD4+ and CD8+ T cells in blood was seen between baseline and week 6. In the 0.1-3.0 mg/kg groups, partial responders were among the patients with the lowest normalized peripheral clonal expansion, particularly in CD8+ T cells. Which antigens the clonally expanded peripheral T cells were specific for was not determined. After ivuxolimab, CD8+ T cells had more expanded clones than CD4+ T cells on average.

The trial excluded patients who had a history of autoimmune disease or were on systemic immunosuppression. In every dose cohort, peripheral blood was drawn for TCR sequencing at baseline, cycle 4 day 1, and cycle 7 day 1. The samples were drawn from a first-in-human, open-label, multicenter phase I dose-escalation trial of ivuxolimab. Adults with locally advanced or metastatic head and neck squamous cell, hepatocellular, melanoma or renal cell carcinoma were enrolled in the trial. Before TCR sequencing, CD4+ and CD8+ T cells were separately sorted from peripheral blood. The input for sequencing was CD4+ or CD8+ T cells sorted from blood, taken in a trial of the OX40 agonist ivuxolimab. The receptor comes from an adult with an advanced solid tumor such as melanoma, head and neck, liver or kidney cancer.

The CDR3 region reads CASSRADEKLFF. At the DNA level, the sequence is TGTGCCAGCAGCCGAGCGGATGAAAAACTGTTTTTT. The chain employs TRBV7-8 and TRBJ1-4; the D gene remains uncertain. The germline V gene yields SGHVS for CDR1 and FQNEAQ for CDR2. From cysteine to phenylalanine, the CDR3 is 12 amino acids long. The retained sequence is limited to the CDR3, 36 bases, with the frame set at the first base. Trimming costs V 5 bases and J 6 bases, and their ends lie 7 bases apart.